These 18 T cell receptor beta chains came from one sample sequenced in a study of blood T cell repertoires in COVID-19. Some clones are missing from TCRdb's copy, which holds only in-frame ones; the method was immunoSEQ multiplex PCR. The table shows about 150,000 clones, with 75% to 90% occurring only once. Specimen: PBMCs or T cells enriched from blood (not recorded which). The source is a man aged 50-59 years who had recovered from COVID-19.

Worth noting for this clone: Mismatch with germline at one junction end may stem from a read error. This rearrangement joins TRBV4-1 to TRBJ1-6; TRBD1 is a possible D gene (6 bases). Germline CDR1 reads MGHRA; CDR2 reads YSYEKL. The CDR3 covers 11 residues. The CDR3 loop is CASSQDQDSLF. The CDR3 DNA reads as TGCGCCAGCAGCCAAGATCAGGACAGCCTCTTT.

This clone occurred once. CDR3: CASTDMRAGDTEAFF. The CDR3 DNA is TGTGCCAGCACCGATATGAGGGCAGGGGACACTGAAGCTTTCTTT. The rearrangement joins TRBV14 to TRBJ1-1; a weak D match, TRBD1 (6 bases). Germline loops: CDR1 SGHDN, CDR2 FVKESK. The CDR3 consists of 15 residues. V lost 7 bases, J lost 3 bases, and 18 bases lay in between.

This clone showed up just a few times. The rearrangement links TRBV4-3 to TRBJ1-1; D is ambiguous. The V gene's germline CDR1 is LGHNA and CDR2 YSLEER. The CDR3 length is 13 residues. Trimming shortened V by 6 bases and J by 0 bases, and 8 bases separated the two germline ends. The CDR3 is CASRVELNTEAFF. The CDR3 DNA reads as TGCGCCAGCAGAGTAGAATTGAACACTGAAGCTTTCTTT.

This clone was counted once. The V gene is TRBV28, the J gene TRBJ1-1; TRBD1 aligns across 8 bases. The CDR3 spans 17 residues. Trimming took 1 base from V and 5 from J; bases not matched to a gene: 12. The V gene's germline CDR1 is MDHEN and CDR2 SYDVKM. The CDR3 nucleotides are TGTGCCAGCAGTTTATTCGGGACAGGTCCCGATGGGACTGAAGCTTTCTTT. This gives the protein CASSLFGTGPDGTEAFF.

This clone was counted only a few times. The chain couples TRBV11-2 to TRBJ2-7; possible D gene TRBD2, 5 bases. This CDR3 spans 15 amino acids. Trimming left V 0 bases short and J 4 bases short, with 13 bases between. From germline, CDR1 is SGHAT and CDR2 FQNNGV. CDR3 DNA: TGTGCCAGCAGCTTAGATAGCGCCTTCGGGTACGAGCAGTACTTC. The encoded protein is CASSLDSAFGYEQYF. The entire variable domain, with the rest obtained from reference TRBV11-2 and TRBJ2-7, is as follows: EAGVAQSPRYKIIEKRQSVAFWCNPISGHATLYWYQQILGQGPKLLIQFQNNGVVDDSQLPKDRFSAERLKGVDSTLKIQPAKLEDSAVYLCASSLDSAFGYEQYFGPGTRLTVT.

The rearrangement links TRBV4-2 to TRBJ1-1, with no clear D. There are 13 residues in the CDR3. The germline V and J ends were trimmed by 4 bases and 4 bases, with 10 bases remaining between them. Germline V gene data show CDR1 as LGHNA and CDR2 as YNFKEQ. CDR3 nucleotides: TGTGCCAGCAGCCGGACCGGGAGCACTGAAGCTTTCTTT. It translates to CASSRTGSTEAFF.

V gene TRBV4-1 combines with J gene TRBJ2-3; 11 nucleotides match TRBD2. CDR3 length equals 15 residues. The V and J ends lost 0 bases and 11 bases, in that order; junction bases with no gene match: 7. The V gene's germline CDR1 is MGHRA and CDR2 YSYEKL. The CDR3 is CASSQEELAGAVQYF. The CDR3 bases are TGCGCCAGCAGCCAAGAGGAACTAGCGGGGGCTGTGCAGTATTTT.

The chain joins TRBV4-2 to TRBJ2-2; D is possibly TRBD2 (5 bases). Germline values: CDR1 LGHNA, CDR2 YNFKEQ. The CDR3 is made up of 16 amino acids. Trimming left V 0 bases short and J 6 bases short, with 14 bases between. Here the CDR3 reads CASSQETRAESGELFF. The CDR3 DNA reads as TGTGCCAGCAGCCAAGAAACGAGGGCCGAGTCCGGGGAGCTGTTTTTT.

This chain joins TRBV6-6 and TRBJ1-2; the match to TRBD1 covers 7 bases. Germline V lookup: CDR1 MNHNY, CDR2 SVGAGI (reference sequence). Trimming at V came to 5 bases and at J to 0 bases, leaving 3 bases not matched to a gene. The CDR3 has 14 amino acids. CDR3 loop: CASSRTGANYGYTF. The CDR3 coding sequence is TGTGCCAGCAGTAGGACAGGAGCTAACTATGGCTACACCTTC.

This clone was counted only a few times. The genes are TRBV28 and TRBJ1-6; 12 bases fit TRBD1. This CDR3 spans 17 amino acids. J was trimmed by 9 bases and V by 6 bases; bases with no gene match: 12. The V gene's germline CDR1 is MDHEN and CDR2 SYDVKM. CDR3 DNA: TGTGCCAGCAGCGCCCCCGGGACAGGGGGCTTCGGTTCACCCCTCCACTTT. This translates into CASSAPGTGGFGSPLHF.

The chain links TRBV5-8 to TRBJ2-3, with D perhaps matching TRBD1 (6 bases). The ends were cut back, 7 bases at V and 1 base at J, with 10 bases in the middle. The CDR3 contains 13 residues. CDR1 SGHTS and CDR2 YDEGEE come from the germline V gene. CDR3 in amino acids: CASDRTGTDTQYF. For the CDR3, the DNA is TGTGCCAGCGACAGGACGGGCACAGATACGCAGTATTTT.

The chain couples TRBV6-2 or TRBV6-3 to TRBJ2-2; 7 positions agree with TRBD2. The CDR3 spans 15 residues. The germline CDR1 and CDR2 sequences are MNHEY and SVGEGT. The V segment lost 7 bases and the J segment 5 bases; nucleotides outside the gene matches: 10. The CDR3 loop reads CASIPGGFITGELFF. The DNA of the CDR3 is TGTGCCAGCATCCCGGGGGGTTTTATTACCGGGGAGCTGTTTTTT.

This clone was counted a single time. The rearrangement uses TRBV20-1 and TRBJ2-1; D possibly corresponds to TRBD2 (6 bases). The CDR3 loop spans 10 amino acids. The germline V gene has CDR1 DFQATT and CDR2 SNEGSKA (reference sequence). Trimming took off 6 bases at V and 8 bases at J, with 8 bases between the two ends. CDR3 DNA: TGCAGTGCCGGGGACTATGAGCAGTTCTTC. It encodes CSAGDYEQFF.

The chain links TRBV29-1 to TRBJ1-3; the match to TRBD1 covers 8 bases. The V gene's germline CDR1 is SQVTM and CDR2 ANQGSEA. CDR3 length: 17 residues. After removal of 0 bases from V and 8 bases from J, the junction contained 15 bases not matched to a gene. Here the CDR3 DNA reads TGCAGCGTTGAAGATCGGGGCCCCAGGGGGCGGCTGGACACCATATATTTT. The encoded protein is CSVEDRGPRGRLDTIYF.

The chain joins TRBV18 to TRBJ1-4; 9 bases fit TRBD1. This CDR3 comprises 14 residues. Germline assignment: CDR1 KGHSH and CDR2 LQKENI. V lost 4 bases and J lost 8; bases outside the gene matches: 5. The CDR3 coding sequence is TGTGCCAGCTCACGGACAGGGGAGGGCGAAAAACTGTTTTTT. Protein sequence: CASSRTGEGEKLFF.

V and J are TRBV7-2 and TRBJ2-7, with D tentatively TRBD2 (6 bases). Per the germline V gene, CDR1 is SGHTA and CDR2 is FQGNSA. The V end was cut by 3 bases, the J end by 4 bases, with 13 bases between. The CDR3 runs to 14 residues. The CDR3 DNA is TGTGCCAGCAGCTTGGGGGACTCTCGTTACGAGCAGTACTTC. It specifies CASSLGDSRYEQYF.

V gene TRBV6-5 combines with J gene TRBJ2-2; D is undetermined. This CDR3 is built from 15 residues. Per the germline V gene, CDR1 is MNHEY and CDR2 is SVGAGI. The V and J ends lost 6 bases and 5 bases respectively, with 16 bases between them. CDR3 sequence reads: CASRHQDRVTGELFF. As DNA, the CDR3 is TGTGCCAGCAGACACCAGGATCGCGTAACCGGGGAGCTGTTTTTT.

This clone has a single count. The chain employs TRBV14 and TRBJ1-1, with 8 bases lining up with TRBD1. The CDR3 loop spans 15 amino acids. V shed 0 bases, J shed 1 base, and the junction held 1 base outside the gene matches. The germline CDR1 and CDR2 sequences are SGHDN and FVKESK. CDR3 residues: CASSQDGTGNTEAFF. The CDR3 bases are TGTGCCAGCAGCCAAGATGGGACAGGGAACACTGAAGCTTTCTTT.